The clone carrying this TCR beta chain was recorded once. The data were obtained in a study of shared clonotypes between healthy human individuals. Study at large: Per donor, three plates held CD4 naive cells, three held CD4 memory, two held CD8 naive and one held CD8 memory.

As originally analysed: Junction-only immunoSEQ data arrived without quality scores, meaning filtering differed. The repertoire was sequenced with immunoSEQ multiplex PCR; TCRdb's copy has only in-frame clones and lacks some. V, J and clone size are those of that table, while D and trimming were read from the DNA. The data show hundreds of thousands of clones, with about 74% seen just once and about 1.7% held by the top ten. V gave up 4 bases and J gave up 7 bases, with 21 bases separating them. CDR1 is SGHNT, CDR2 YYREEE, per germline (reference sequence). The CDR3 totals 15 residues. Splitting the CD4+ cells yielded a CD45RA+ naive subset and a CD45RA-negative memory subset.

Sequencing was performed on memory CD4+ T cells sorted from blood. Subset denoted: CD45RA-negative fraction. The rearrangement uses TRBV5-4 and TRBJ2-7; D possibly matches TRBD1 or TRBD2 (6 bases each). This TCR was recovered from a woman aged 30 to 39 in good health. CDR3: CASSRNLGGLGEQYF. CDR3 nucleotides: TGTGCCAGCAGCCGAAACCTAGGGGGGCTGGGGGAGCAGTACTTC.